These T cell receptor beta chains were read from a single sample in a study of blood T cell repertoires in COVID-19. Assay: immunoSEQ multiplex PCR; the TCRdb copy retains only in-frame clones and omits some. Of about 71,000 clones in the sample, over 80% were seen once. The sequenced sample was peripheral blood. All receptors come from a woman of 80 years or more with acute or convalescent COVID-19. Both conserved end residues are part of each CDR3. A D gene is named only where the DNA matches it firmly. Clone size is stated in some rows and not others, as once, few, many or a class when expanded.

v_gene	abundance	j_gene	d_gene	CDR3nt	CDR3aa
TRBV28	NA	TRBJ2-1	NA	TGTGCCAGCATTGGGGCCCGCTACAATGAGCAGTTCTTC	CASIGARYNEQFF
TRBV30	NA	TRBJ2-5	NA	TGTGCCTGGAGTGCCACCCGGGGGTCCGCCCGGGTGGGGCGGACCCAGTACTTC	CAWSATRGSARVGRTQYF
TRBV5-4	few	TRBJ2-7	TRBD1	TGTGCCAGCAGCGCGGACAGGGGCGAGCAGTACTTC	CASSADRGEQYF
TRBV19	NA	TRBJ2-3	TRBD2	TGTGCCAGTAGTATCGCAGCGGGAGGGGGAGGAGGTACGCAGTATTTT	CASSIAAGGGGGTQYF
TRBV19	NA	TRBJ2-2	NA	TGTGCCAGTAGTATACCCGCAAGGGGAACCGGGGAGCTGTTTTTT	CASSIPARGTGELFF
TRBV5-1	NA	TRBJ1-2	NA	TGCGCCAGCAGCTTAACCGTTGGAGGTGGCTACACCTTC	CASSLTVGGGYTF
TRBV30	few	TRBJ1-1	TRBD1	TGTGCCTGGTCCTCCAGGGGGGACACTGAAGCTTTCTTT	CAWSSRGDTEAFF
TRBV3-1/TRBV3-2	NA	TRBJ2-7	TRBD2	TGTGCCAGCAGCCAAGCAAGGCCTAGCGGCTCCGGAGAGCAGTACTTC	CASSQARPSGSGEQYF
TRBV30	NA	TRBJ1-2	NA	TGTGCCTGGAGCGACGGGGGGGGGCACTATGGCTACACCTTC	CAWSDGGGHYGYTF
TRBV6-5	NA	TRBJ2-7	TRBD1	TGTGCCAGCTCAAACCCCCAGGGGGCATACGAGCAGTACTTC	CASSNPQGAYEQYF
TRBV7-9	NA	TRBJ2-3	NA	TGTGCCAGCAGCCCTCGGGGAGGCCAGCCAGATACGCAGTATTTT	CASSPRGGQPDTQYF
TRBV5-1	NA	TRBJ1-1	TRBD1	TGCGCCAGCAGCTTGGTTGGGGACAGGAACACTGAAGCTTTCTTT	CASSLVGDRNTEAFF
TRBV2	few	TRBJ1-1	TRBD1	TGTGCCAGCAGCTGGGGACAGCTGAACACTGAAGCTTTCTTT	CASSWGQLNTEAFF
TRBV15	NA	TRBJ2-5	NA	TGTGCCACCAGCAGAGAAACTCGGGGGGCCGGGACCCAGTACTTC	CATSRETRGAGTQYF
TRBV7-2	once	TRBJ2-3	TRBD2	TGTGCCAGCAGCCCCCCAGGGAGGGGCACAGATACGCAGTATTTT	CASSPPGRGTDTQYF
TRBV9	NA	TRBJ1-1	TRBD1	TGTGCCAGCAGCGTCCTACAGGGGGCTGGGGCTGAAGCTTTCTTT	CASSVLQGAGAEAFF
TRBV27	NA	TRBJ2-1	TRBD2	TGTGCCAGCAGTCCAGGGACTAGCGGGAAGGGTGAGCAGTTCTTC	CASSPGTSGKGEQFF
TRBV6-6	NA	TRBJ2-1	NA	TGTGCCAGCAGCCGGGACTCCTACAATGAGCAGTTCTTC	CASSRDSYNEQFF
TRBV7-2	NA	TRBJ1-2	TRBD1	TGTGCCAGCAGCCTAGGGACAGGGCGTCTCTACTATGGCTACACCTTC	CASSLGTGRLYYGYTF
TRBV11-2	NA	TRBJ2-5	NA	TGTGCCAGCAGCCCCCTCGACAGTCACCACGAGACCCAGTACTTC	CASSPLDSHHETQYF
TRBV10-3	NA	TRBJ1-2	NA	TGTGCCATCAGTGAGCAGGGGTACTATGGCTACACCTTC	CAISEQGYYGYTF
TRBV5-1	NA	TRBJ1-2	NA	TGCGCCAGCAGCTCCGGGACAAACTATGGCTACACCTTC	CASSSGTNYGYTF
TRBV27	medium-sized	TRBJ1-2	NA	TGTGCCAGCAAGGGGGGGGGTAGAGGCTACACCTTC	CASKGGGRGYTF
TRBV7-9	NA	TRBJ1-3	TRBD1	TGTGCCAGCAGCGCCCGGACAGGGCCCTCTGGAAACACCATATATTTT	CASSARTGPSGNTIYF
TRBV6-5	NA	TRBJ2-7	TRBD1	TGTGCCAGCAGTTACTCGTGGACAGGGTACGACGAGCAGTACTTC	CASSYSWTGYDEQYF
TRBV30	few	TRBJ2-2	TRBD2	TGTGCCTGGAGAACTAGCGGAGGAGTCACCGGGGAGCTGTTTTTT	CAWRTSGGVTGELFF
TRBV7-2	few	TRBJ2-7	TRBD1	TGTGCCAGCAGCCTTGGGACAGGGGGCTCCTACGAGCAGTACTTC	CASSLGTGGSYEQYF
TRBV5-1	NA	TRBJ2-7	TRBD1	TGCGCCAGCAGCTGGACAGGGTCCTACGAGCAGTACTTC	CASSWTGSYEQYF
TRBV5-1	NA	TRBJ1-2	NA	TGCGCCAGCAGCTTTGCGGCAGGGGAAGGCTACACCTTC	CASSFAAGEGYTF
TRBV27	NA	TRBJ1-1	TRBD1	TGTGCCACAACCGGGACAGGGGCTTCGAACACTGAAGCTTTCTTT	CATTGTGASNTEAFF
TRBV19	NA	TRBJ2-4	TRBD1	TGTGCCAGTAGTATCTCACGGTGGGGACAGGGGGCAGGAGCCAAAAACATTCAGTACTTC	CASSISRWGQGAGAKNIQYF
TRBV28	NA	TRBJ2-6	TRBD1	TGTGCCAGCAGTTTGGACAGGGGAATGACACTCTCTGGGGCCAACGTCCTGACTTTC	CASSLDRGMTLSGANVLTF
TRBV19	NA	TRBJ1-1	NA	TGTGCCAGTACTAGGACAGCTCTCCCTTTTAACACTGAAGCTTTCTTT	CASTRTALPFNTEAFF
TRBV27	NA	TRBJ2-7	TRBD2	TGTGCCAGCAGTTTAGTGGGACTAGCGGGCCGCTCCTACGAGCAGTACTTC	CASSLVGLAGRSYEQYF
TRBV6-1	NA	TRBJ2-3	TRBD2	TGTGCCAGCAGTGAGAGGGTAGCGGGAGCAGATACGCAGTATTTT	CASSERVAGADTQYF
TRBV30	once	TRBJ2-7	TRBD1	TGTGCCTGGAGTCCGACATTGAGGGGGCGGCAATTGGGGTTCTCCTACGAGCAGTACTTC	CAWSPTLRGRQLGFSYEQYF
TRBV19	NA	TRBJ2-5	TRBD2	TGTGCCAGTAGTACGGGACTACGAGAGACCCAGTACTTC	CASSTGLRETQYF
TRBV6-5	NA	TRBJ2-7	TRBD2	TGTGCCAGCAGTCGGACTAGCGGCTACGAGCAGTACTTC	CASSRTSGYEQYF
TRBV20-1	NA	TRBJ2-1	NA	TGCAGTGCTAGTGAAATAGCGGGACAGCGTTACAATGAGCAGTTCTTC	CSASEIAGQRYNEQFF
TRBV11-3	NA	TRBJ2-1	NA	TGTGCCAGCAGCCCCGGATTGGGACACCCTTTAACTAATGAGCAGTTCTTC	CASSPGLGHPLTNEQFF
TRBV6-2/TRBV6-3	NA	TRBJ2-1	NA	TGTGCCAGCAGTTATTTCGGGTACAATGAGCAGTTCTTC	CASSYFGYNEQFF
TRBV6-5	few	TRBJ2-1	NA	TGTGCCAGCACCCTAGACGCGCGCTCCTACAATGAGCAGTTCTTC	CASTLDARSYNEQFF
TRBV3-1/TRBV3-2	NA	TRBJ1-1	TRBD1	TGTGCCAGCAGCCAAGTACAGGGGAGTACTGAAGCTTTCTTT	CASSQVQGSTEAFF
TRBV7-8	NA	TRBJ1-1	NA	TGTGCCAGCAGCTTAGTGGCAGGGGCGAACACTGAAGCTTTCTTT	CASSLVAGANTEAFF
TRBV2	NA	TRBJ2-5	NA	TGTGCCAGCAGTGCAGGGCAGGGACTTGAGACCCAGTACTTC	CASSAGQGLETQYF
TRBV10-3	NA	TRBJ2-7	NA	TGTGCCATCAGTGCGATGTCGGAGGGCGAGCAGTACTTC	CAISAMSEGEQYF
TRBV5-4	NA	TRBJ2-5	NA	TGTGCCAGCAGCTTGGCAGGGGTCCAAGAGACCCAGTACTTC	CASSLAGVQETQYF
TRBV5-1	NA	TRBJ2-1	TRBD2	TGCGCCAGCAGTTTGAGAAGCGGGAGAGCGGAAGAGCAGTTCTTC	CASSLRSGRAEEQFF
TRBV28	NA	TRBJ2-1	TRBD1	TGTGCCAGCAGTCCCCGACCGGGACAGGGAAACTACAATGAGCAGTTCTTC	CASSPRPGQGNYNEQFF
TRBV2	NA	TRBJ2-1	TRBD2	TGTGCCAGCAATGGGAGAAGGACTAGCGGTTACAATGAGCAGTTCTTC	CASNGRRTSGYNEQFF
TRBV9	NA	TRBJ2-5	NA	TGTGCCAGCAGCGCCGACTCAGGGGAAGAGACCCAGTACTTC	CASSADSGEETQYF
TRBV7-2	NA	TRBJ2-4	NA	TGTGCCAGCAGCTTTTGGCCGGTTAGGGCCAGCGGGCAAAACATTCAGTACTTC	CASSFWPVRASGQNIQYF
TRBV21-1	NA	TRBJ2-7	NA	TGTGCCAGCAGTCCTTTCCGGGACAGGGGGCGATCGGGCTACGAGCAGTACTTC	CASSPFRDRGRSGYEQYF